This T cell receptor (beta chain) was found in a study of OX40 agonist ivuxolimab in advanced cancers. About the study as a whole: Ivuxolimab was an agonistic, fully human IgG2 monoclonal antibody directed against OX40 (CD134), a costimulatory receptor. Intravenous ivuxolimab was administered to patients every 2 weeks at six dose levels: 0.01, 0.1, 0.3, 1.5, 3 and 10 mg/kg. Of the 52 patients in dose escalation, around 20 had hepatocellular carcinoma, about 15 had melanoma, 9 had renal cell carcinoma and 9 had head and neck cancer. A male proportion of 70% to 90% and a mean age of about 60 years, ranging from about 20 to 80, were recorded for the dose-escalation cohort. Prior anti-PD-1, anti-PD-L1 or anti-CTLA-4 therapy was permitted, and 40% of dose-escalation patients had received checkpoint inhibitors. Partial responses occurred in three dose-escalation patients: two with cutaneous melanoma and one with hepatocellular carcinoma. Peripheral TCRbeta sequencing aimed to test whether ivuxolimab altered TCR sequence diversity and caused clonal T-cell expansion. The monotherapy dose-escalation portion (N = 52 patients) of the phase I ivuxolimab trial is reported in the paper. Broader findings and caveats from the paper: Low levels of normalized T-cell clonal expansion were also shown by some nonresponding patients. Which antigens the clonally expanded peripheral T cells were specific for was not determined. At doses of 0.1 to 3.0 mg/kg, clonal expansion of both CD4+ and CD8+ T cells in blood was seen between baseline and week 6. On average, CD8+ T cells showed more expanded clones than CD4+ T cells after ivuxolimab. In the 0.1-3.0 mg/kg groups, partial responders had among the lowest normalized peripheral clonal expansion, particularly in CD8+ T cells.

Genomic DNA was extracted from sorted cells for sequencing of the TCRbeta CDR3 region. The immunoSEQ Assay was used for sequencing of TCRbeta CDR3 regions. TCRdb limited this immuneACCESS table to in-frame rearrangements with V and J called. A share of clones is missing; checked studies link under half to unresolved V genes, and the rest is unexplained. Within this sample are about 66,000 clones, with about 89% of them counted one time only. The ten largest clones add up to approximately 0.32% of the sample. The CDR3 covers 14 residues, taking in both the cysteine and the phenylalanine. The entry retains the CDR3 DNA only, 42 bases that are in frame from base 1. Sequences SGHDN (CDR1) and FVKESK (CDR2) are obtained from the germline V gene. V lost 1 base and J lost 4 bases, and the count of bases not matched to a germline gene is 3. Patients with a history of autoimmune disease or receiving systemic immunosuppression were excluded from the trial. In every dose cohort, peripheral blood was drawn for TCR sequencing at baseline, cycle 4 day 1, and cycle 7 day 1. The samples were taken from a phase I, first-in-human, multicenter, open-label dose-escalation trial of ivuxolimab. Adults with locally advanced or metastatic melanoma, renal cell carcinoma, hepatocellular carcinoma or head and neck squamous cell carcinoma were enrolled in the trial. Before TCR sequencing, CD4+ T cells and CD8+ T cells were sorted from peripheral blood as separate populations.

As for this clone: The clone's antigen remains unknown. Base qualities were left out, and no much larger clone turns up one base away.

Here the chain combines TRBV14 and TRBJ2-5, with 7 middle bases fitting TRBD1. The specimen comprised CD4+ or CD8+ T cells sorted from blood, sampled in a trial of the OX40 agonist ivuxolimab. The origin of this receptor is an adult with an advanced solid tumor such as melanoma, head and neck, liver or kidney cancer. The bases are TGTGCCAGCAGCCAAGGACAGGGACGAGAGACCCAGTACTTC. This encodes CASSQGQGRETQYF.